Detailed here is one T cell receptor (beta chain). Assay used: immunoSEQ multiplex PCR; TCRdb lists only in-frame clones, some missing. The sample consists of fewer than 120,000 clones, roughly nine tenths of them appearing once. Germline CDR1 SNHLY, CDR2 FYNNEI. The CDR3 loop spans 16 amino acids. The ends were cut back, 2 bases at V and 6 bases at J, with 17 bases in the middle. This entry comes from a study of blood T cell repertoires in COVID-19. Study overall: PBMCs, B-cell-depleted T cells, or T cells provided the cDNA or gDNA that made up the material.

This rearrangement joins TRBV2 to TRBJ1-5; D possibly corresponds to TRBD1 (5 bases). The clonotype was recovered from a human donor in a cohort sampled during active COVID-19. The material sequenced was peripheral blood. DNA for the CDR3: TGTGCCAGCAGTGAATTGACAGTATCGTTAAGTCAGCCCCAGCATTTT. Translation: CASSELTVSLSQPQHF. The entire variable domain, with the rest obtained from reference TRBV2 and TRBJ1-5, is as follows: EPEVTQTPSHQVTQMGQEVILRCVPISNHLYFYWYRQILGQKVEFLVSFYNNEISEKSEIFDDQFSVERPDGSNFTLKIRSTKLEDSAMYFCASSELTVSLSQPQHFGDGTRLSIL.